The entry below gives a single T cell receptor beta chain sequence along with its context. Antigen specificity is unknown. This specimen comes from a study of cytomegalovirus exposure and HLA in healthy donors. Study details: For the approximately 400 genotyped donors, 81% fell within the Caucasian-associated ancestry cluster. Findings and limits, study-wide: CMV serostatus alone was available as immune exposure information.

The PCR made use of 60 Vbeta and 13 Jbeta primers. Per the original data handling: Tens of millions of unique TCR beta chains, some 10 million of them shared, were counted by a later analysis. Generated by immunoSEQ multiplex PCR, the TCRdb table keeps only in-frame clones and is missing some. Clone size and V and J calls were adopted from that table, with D and trimming inferred from the DNA. This repertoire includes 55,000 to 65,000 clones. The V and J ends lost 0 bases and 3 bases respectively, with 7 bases between them. This CDR3 comprises 13 residues. CDR1 GTSNPN and CDR2 SVGIG come from the germline V gene (reference sequence).

Sequenced sample: PBMCs. The receptor's source is a woman aged 18 to 35 in good health and CMV-seronegative. The chain joins TRBV30 to TRBJ2-3; D might be TRBD2 (6 bases). DNA for the CDR3: TGTGCCTGGAGTGTACTAGCAACAGATACGCAGTATTTT. This codes for CAWSVLATDTQYF.